This is a list of T cell receptor beta chains from one sample in a study of cytomegalovirus exposure and HLA in healthy donors. Sequencing was performed with immunoSEQ multiplex PCR; in TCRdb, only in-frame clones are kept and a portion is missing. The profile covers 100,000 to 150,000 clones, with 75% to 80% appearing a single time and about 1% taken by the ten largest. Sequences were obtained from PBMCs. The receptors were sampled from an older woman in good health and CMV-seronegative. CDR3s include the opening cysteine and the closing phenylalanine or tryptophan. A D gene is named only where the DNA matches it firmly. Size is omitted from some rows. Given values are once, few, many or a class for expanded clones.

>TRBJ2-3|17|TRBV27|NA|TRBD2
CASSPYRPGLASDTQYF
TGTGCCAGCAGCCCCTATAGACCGGGACTAGCTTCAGATACGCAGTATTTT
>TRBJ2-1|14|TRBV7-3|NA|NA
CASSPGFSYNEQFF
TGTGCCAGCAGCCCAGGGTTTTCATACAATGAGCAGTTCTTC
>TRBJ1-2|13|TRBV29-1|NA|NA
CSVDVIGGNGYTF
TGCAGCGTTGATGTAATAGGGGGAAACGGCTACACCTTC
>TRBJ1-6|16|TRBV5-1|once|TRBD1
CASSVGTARGDSPLHF
TGCGCCAGCAGCGTCGGGACAGCGCGTGGAGATTCACCCCTCCACTTT
>TRBJ1-1|14|TRBV7-3|NA|TRBD1
CASSTDRGNTEAFF
TGTGCCAGCAGCACGGACAGGGGGAACACTGAAGCTTTCTTT
>TRBJ2-3|14|TRBV6-1|NA|NA
CASSEVAGTDTQYF
TGTGCCAGCAGTGAAGTGGCAGGCACAGATACGCAGTATTTT
>TRBJ1-5|14|TRBV10-3|NA|NA
CAISPRVSGQPQHF
TGTGCCATCAGTCCCAGGGTTTCGGGTCAGCCCCAGCATTTT
>TRBJ2-7|13|TRBV29-1|NA|TRBD1
CSVGQGSSYEQYF
TGCAGCGTGGGACAGGGTAGCTCCTACGAGCAGTACTTC
>TRBJ1-1|13|TRBV21-1|NA|NA
CASSAGVITEAFF
TGTGCCAGCAGCGCAGGGGTGATCACTGAAGCTTTCTTT
>TRBJ2-1|19|TRBV5-1|few|TRBD2
CASSPRSRGGLYQNNEQFF
TGCGCCAGCAGCCCCCGGTCGCGGGGGGGCCTCTACCAAAACAATGAGCAGTTCTTC
>TRBJ1-1|15|TRBV19|NA|NA
CASRREANLNTEAFF
TGTGCCAGTAGGAGGGAGGCGAACCTGAACACTGAAGCTTTCTTT
>TRBJ2-3|16|TRBV5-6|NA|TRBD1
CASSPEPGQGTDTQYF
TGTGCCAGCAGCCCGGAACCGGGACAGGGCACAGATACGCAGTATTTT
>TRBJ1-1|12|TRBV7-6|few|NA
CASSSDTGTTFF
TGTGCCAGCAGCTCGGATACAGGCACAACTTTCTTT
>TRBJ2-1|16|TRBV7-2|few|TRBD2
CASSEKGTSGNNEQFF
TGTGCCAGCAGTGAAAAGGGGACTAGCGGTAACAATGAGCAGTTCTTC
>TRBJ1-3|16|TRBV19|NA|NA
CASSIGGLLAGNTIYF
TGTGCCAGTAGTATTGGGGGACTCCTCGCTGGAAACACCATATATTTT
>TRBJ2-1|17|TRBV7-9|few|TRBD2
CASSPHFREGSYNEQFF
TGTGCCAGCAGCCCTCATTTCAGGGAGGGCTCCTACAATGAGCAGTTCTTC
>TRBJ2-5|15|TRBV5-1|once|TRBD2
CASNHGGDGQETQYF
TGCGCCAGCAACCACGGGGGGGACGGCCAAGAGACCCAGTACTTC
>TRBJ2-6|15|TRBV7-3|NA|NA
CASSLISSGANVLTF
TGTGCCAGCAGCTTAATCTCCTCTGGGGCCAACGTCCTGACTTTC
>TRBJ2-5|12|TRBV11-3|once|NA
CASSSIEETQYF
TGTGCCAGCAGCTCGATAGAAGAGACCCAGTACTTC
>TRBJ1-2|14|TRBV5-1|NA|NA
CASSSRNRVDGYTF
TGCGCCAGCAGCTCCCGAAACAGGGTAGATGGCTACACCTTC